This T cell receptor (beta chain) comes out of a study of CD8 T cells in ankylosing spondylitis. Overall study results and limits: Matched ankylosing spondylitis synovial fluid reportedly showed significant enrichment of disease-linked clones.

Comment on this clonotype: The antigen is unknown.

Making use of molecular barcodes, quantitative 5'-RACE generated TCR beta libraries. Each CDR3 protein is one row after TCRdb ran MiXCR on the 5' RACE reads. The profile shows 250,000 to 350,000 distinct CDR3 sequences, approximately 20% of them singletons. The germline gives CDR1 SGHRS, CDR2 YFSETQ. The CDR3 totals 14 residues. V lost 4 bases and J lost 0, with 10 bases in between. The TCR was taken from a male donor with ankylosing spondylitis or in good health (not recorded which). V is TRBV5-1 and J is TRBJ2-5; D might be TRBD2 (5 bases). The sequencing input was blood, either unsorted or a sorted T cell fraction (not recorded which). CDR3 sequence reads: CASSPQADQETQYF. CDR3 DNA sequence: TGCGCCAGCAGCCCACAAGCGGACCAAGAGACCCAGTACTTC. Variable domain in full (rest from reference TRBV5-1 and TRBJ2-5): KAGVTQTPRYLIKTRGQQVTLSCSPISGHRSVSWYQQTPGQGLQFLFEYFSETQRNKGNFPGRFSGRQFSNSRSEMNVSTLELGDSALYLCASSPQADQETQYFGPGTRLLVL.